The clone carrying this T cell receptor beta chain turned up a few times. Its target is not known. Unique molecular identifiers featured in how the TCRbeta library was prepared. In TCRdb, the PCR reads were re-called with MiXCR into one record per CDR3 protein. The sample lists approximately 430,000 distinct CDR3 sequences, 15% to 20% seen once, with under 30% in the top ten. The ends lost 5 bases at V and 5 bases at J; junction bases unmatched: 15. CDR3 length: 18 residues. Germline V gene data show CDR1 as SGHAT and CDR2 as FQNNGV. This sample was taken from a study of T-cell reconstitution after alpha-beta-depleted transplantation in children. General study results and limits: A year post-transplant, T-cell counts and diversity derived mostly from newly produced T cells. Recipient T cells and thymic progenitors that survived were the source of the high TCRbeta diversity seen at day 60 in some patients. Approximately two months post-transplant, alpha-beta T cells reportedly originated from several hundred expanded graft clones.

This sample comprised PBMCs, mostly from graft donor cells, obtained 360 days after TCRalphabeta/CD19-depleted stem cell transplant. V gene TRBV11-2 combines with J gene TRBJ2-2, with 9 bases lining up with TRBD1. The origin of this receptor is a boy under three years old who had a stem cell transplant for Wiskott-Aldrich syndrome, so the T cells may come from the graft donor. For the CDR3, the DNA is TGTGCCAGCAGCACCCGGCGGATCGGACAGGGGAGGACCGGGGAGCTGTTTTTT. Amino acid sequence: CASSTRRIGQGRTGELFF.